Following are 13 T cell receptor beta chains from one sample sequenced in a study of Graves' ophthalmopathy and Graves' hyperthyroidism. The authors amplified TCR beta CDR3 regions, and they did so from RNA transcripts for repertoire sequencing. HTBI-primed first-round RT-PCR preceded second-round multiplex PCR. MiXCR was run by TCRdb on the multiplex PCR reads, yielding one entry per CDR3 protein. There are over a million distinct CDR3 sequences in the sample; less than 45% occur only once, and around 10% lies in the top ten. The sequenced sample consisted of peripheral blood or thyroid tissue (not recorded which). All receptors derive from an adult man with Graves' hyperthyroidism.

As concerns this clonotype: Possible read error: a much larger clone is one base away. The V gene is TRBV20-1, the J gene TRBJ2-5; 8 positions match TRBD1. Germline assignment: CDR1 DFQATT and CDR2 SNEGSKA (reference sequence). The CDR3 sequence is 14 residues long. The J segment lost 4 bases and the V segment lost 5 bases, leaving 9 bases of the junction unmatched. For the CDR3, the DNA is TGCAGTGCTCAAACCCAGGGGGCCCGAGAGACCCAGTACTTC. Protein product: CSAQTQGARETQYF.

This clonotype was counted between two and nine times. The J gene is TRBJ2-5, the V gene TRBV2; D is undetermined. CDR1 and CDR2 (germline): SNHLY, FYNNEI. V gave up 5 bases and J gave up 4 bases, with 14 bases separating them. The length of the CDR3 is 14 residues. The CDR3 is CASSTDLGLETQYF. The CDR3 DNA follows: TGTGCCAGCAGTACGGATCTTGGGTTAGAGACCCAGTACTTC.

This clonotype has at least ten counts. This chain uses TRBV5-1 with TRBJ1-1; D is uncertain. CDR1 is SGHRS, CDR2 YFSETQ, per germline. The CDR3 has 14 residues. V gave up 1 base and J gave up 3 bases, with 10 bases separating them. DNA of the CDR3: TGCGCCAGCAGCTTGAGGGATCCATACACTGAAGCTTTCTTT. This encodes CASSLRDPYTEAFF.

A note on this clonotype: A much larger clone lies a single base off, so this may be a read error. This chain's CDR3 is CASSQVQGASTEASF. CDR3 nucleotide sequence: TGCGCCAGCAGCCAGGTACAGGGCGCAAGCACTGAAGCTTCCTTT. The genes are TRBV4-1 and TRBJ1-1; tentative D call: TRBD1 (6 bases). The CDR3 runs 15 residues. The germline V gene encodes CDR1 MGHRA and CDR2 YSYEKL.

CDR3 in DNA: TGTGCCAGCAGTTTATCACTGACTAGTCCCTACGAGCAGTACTTC. Protein product: CASSLSLTSPYEQYF. The chain recombines TRBV6-5 with TRBJ2-7, with a possible D match to TRBD2 (6 bases). Germline V gene data show CDR1 as MNHEY and CDR2 as SVGAGI. The CDR3 is 15 amino acids. V was pared by 4 bases and J by 2 bases, with 15 bases between.

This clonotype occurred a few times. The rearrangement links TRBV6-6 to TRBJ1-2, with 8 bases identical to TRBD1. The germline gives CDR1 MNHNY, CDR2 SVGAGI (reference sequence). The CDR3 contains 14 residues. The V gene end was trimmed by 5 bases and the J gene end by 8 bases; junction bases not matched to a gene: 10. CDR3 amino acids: CASSPRTGRRGYTF. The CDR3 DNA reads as TGTGCCAGCAGTCCTCGGACAGGGAGACGAGGCTACACCTTC.

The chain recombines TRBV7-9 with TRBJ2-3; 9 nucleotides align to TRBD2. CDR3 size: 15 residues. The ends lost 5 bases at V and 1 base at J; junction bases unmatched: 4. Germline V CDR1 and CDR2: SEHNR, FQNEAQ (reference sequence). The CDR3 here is CASSPRTSGTDTQYF. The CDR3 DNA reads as TGTGCCAGCAGCCCGAGGACTAGCGGCACAGATACGCAGTATTTT.

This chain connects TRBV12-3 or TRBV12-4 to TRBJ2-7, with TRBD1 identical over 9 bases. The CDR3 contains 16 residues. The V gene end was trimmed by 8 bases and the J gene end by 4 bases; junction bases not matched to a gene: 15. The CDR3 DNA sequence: TGTGCCAGCGGTTCAGGATCCGGGACAGGGTCATACGAGCAGTACTTC. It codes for CASGSGSGTGSYEQYF.

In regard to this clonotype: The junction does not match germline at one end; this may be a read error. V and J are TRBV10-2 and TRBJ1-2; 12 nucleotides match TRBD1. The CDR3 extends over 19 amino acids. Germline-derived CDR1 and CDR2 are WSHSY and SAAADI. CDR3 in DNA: TGTGCCAGCTCACCAACGGGCGTACCGGGACAGGGGGCGATCTATGGCTACACCTTC. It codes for CASSPTGVPGQGAIYGYTF.

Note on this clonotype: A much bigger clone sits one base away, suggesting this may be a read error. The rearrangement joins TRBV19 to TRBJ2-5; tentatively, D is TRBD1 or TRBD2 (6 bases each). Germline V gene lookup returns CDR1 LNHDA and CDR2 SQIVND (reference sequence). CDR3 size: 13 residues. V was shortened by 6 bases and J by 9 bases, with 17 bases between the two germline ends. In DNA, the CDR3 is TGTGCCAGTAGGCGGGACACCCCCGATGCCCAGTACTTC. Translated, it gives CASRRDTPDAQYF.

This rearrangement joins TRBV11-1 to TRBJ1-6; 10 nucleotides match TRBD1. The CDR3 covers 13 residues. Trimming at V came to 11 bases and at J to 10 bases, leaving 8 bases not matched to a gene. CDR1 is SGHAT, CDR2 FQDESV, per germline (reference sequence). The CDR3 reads CAQRGTGASPLHF. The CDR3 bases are TGTGCCCAGCGGGGGACAGGGGCATCACCCCTCCACTTT.

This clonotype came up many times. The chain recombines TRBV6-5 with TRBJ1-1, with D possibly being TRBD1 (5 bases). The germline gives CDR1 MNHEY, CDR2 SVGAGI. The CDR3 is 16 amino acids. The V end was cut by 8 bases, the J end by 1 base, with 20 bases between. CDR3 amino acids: CASRPFPGRSNTEAFF. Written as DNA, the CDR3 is TGTGCCAGCCGACCCTTTCCGGGACGGTCGAACACTGAAGCTTTCTTT.

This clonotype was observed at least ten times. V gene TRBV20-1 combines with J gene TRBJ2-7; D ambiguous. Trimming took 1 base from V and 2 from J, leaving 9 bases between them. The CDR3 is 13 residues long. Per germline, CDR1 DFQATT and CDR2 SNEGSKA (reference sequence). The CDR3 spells CSARGLHTYEQYF. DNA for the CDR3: TGCAGTGCTAGAGGACTCCACACCTACGAGCAGTACTTC.